This T cell receptor (beta chain) appears in the sequencing data of a study of T cells in Graves' hyperthyroidism and ophthalmopathy. Findings of the study overall: Among thyroid clonotypes expanded above 0.001, most also appeared in blood. Ophthalmopathy, as predicted by the model, came a median around 7 months after the prediction.

Patients were excluded for uncontrolled infection, other autoimmune disease, pregnancy or lactation. TCR beta CDR3 regions were amplified from RNA transcripts. An initial round of RT-PCR targeting the TCR CDR3 relied on the HTBI primer set. From the multiplex PCR reads, TCRdb called clonotypes with MiXCR, one entry per CDR3 protein. Of over 500,000 distinct CDR3 sequences in the sample, approximately 48% were seen once. This CDR3 has 16 residues. CDR1 is MGHDK, CDR2 SYGVNS, per germline. The ends were cut back, 8 bases at V and 7 bases at J, with 21 bases in the middle. This clonotype was recorded a few times. The antigen remains undetermined.

The rearrangement uses TRBV25-1 and TRBJ1-6; D is ambiguous. The receptor was derived from an adult woman with Graves' disease, either hyperthyroidism or ophthalmopathy (not recorded which). The sequenced sample consisted of peripheral blood or thyroid tissue (not recorded which). CDR3 in amino acids: CASSLNTASLNSPLHF. DNA of the CDR3: TGTGCCAGCTCATTAAACACTGCGTCCCTGAATTCACCCCTCCACTTT.